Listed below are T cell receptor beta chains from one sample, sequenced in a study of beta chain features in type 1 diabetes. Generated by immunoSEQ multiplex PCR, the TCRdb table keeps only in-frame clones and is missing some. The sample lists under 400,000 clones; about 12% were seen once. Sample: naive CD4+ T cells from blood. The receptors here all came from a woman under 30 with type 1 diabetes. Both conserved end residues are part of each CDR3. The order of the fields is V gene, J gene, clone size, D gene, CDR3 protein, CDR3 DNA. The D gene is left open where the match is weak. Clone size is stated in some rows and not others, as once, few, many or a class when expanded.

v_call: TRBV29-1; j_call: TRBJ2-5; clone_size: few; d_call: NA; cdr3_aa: CSVDSRGETQYF; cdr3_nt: TGCAGCGTTGACAGCCGAGGCGAGACCCAGTACTTC
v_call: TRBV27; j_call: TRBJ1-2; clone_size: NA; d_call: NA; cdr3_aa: CASSSGFHGYTF; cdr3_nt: TGTGCCAGCAGTTCGGGGTTCCATGGCTACACCTTC
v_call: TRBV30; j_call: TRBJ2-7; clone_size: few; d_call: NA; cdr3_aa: CACNRASSYEQYF; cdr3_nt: TGTGCCTGTAACAGGGCCTCCTCCTACGAGCAGTACTTC
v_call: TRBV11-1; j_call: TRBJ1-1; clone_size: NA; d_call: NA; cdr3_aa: CASSFDGGGAFF; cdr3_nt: TGTGCCAGCAGCTTTGATGGCGGGGGAGCTTTCTTT
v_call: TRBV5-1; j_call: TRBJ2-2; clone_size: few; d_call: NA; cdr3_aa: CASSSGPPGDTGELFF; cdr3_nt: TGCGCCAGCAGCTCGGGGCCTCCGGGGGACACCGGGGAGCTGTTTTTT
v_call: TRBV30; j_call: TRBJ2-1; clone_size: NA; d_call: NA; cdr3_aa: CGGGQVEQFF; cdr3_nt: TGTGGGGGGGGGCAGGTAGAGCAGTTCTTC
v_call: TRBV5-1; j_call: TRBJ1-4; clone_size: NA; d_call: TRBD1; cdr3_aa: CASSLHTGTGAEKLFF; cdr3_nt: TGCGCCAGCAGCTTGCATACCGGGACAGGGGCCGAAAAACTGTTTTTT
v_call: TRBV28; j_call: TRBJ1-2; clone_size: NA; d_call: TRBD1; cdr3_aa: CASSLTGVGYTF; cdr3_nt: TGTGCCAGCAGTTTAACAGGGGTTGGCTACACCTTC
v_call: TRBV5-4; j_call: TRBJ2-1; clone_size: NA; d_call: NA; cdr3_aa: CASSSPDNSYNEQFF; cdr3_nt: TGTGCCAGCAGCTCCCCGGACAACTCCTACAATGAGCAGTTCTTC
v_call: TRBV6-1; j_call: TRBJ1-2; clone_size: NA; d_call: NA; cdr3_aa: CASATGPIDGYTF; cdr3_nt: TGTGCCAGCGCGACAGGCCCCATCGATGGCTACACCTTC
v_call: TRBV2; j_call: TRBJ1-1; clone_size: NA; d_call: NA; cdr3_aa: CASSGQVIGTEAFF; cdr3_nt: TGTGCCAGCAGTGGACAGGTAATTGGCACTGAAGCTTTCTTT
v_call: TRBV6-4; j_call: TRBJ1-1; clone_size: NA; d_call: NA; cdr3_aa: CASSALLNTEAFF; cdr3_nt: TGTGCCAGCAGTGCCCTATTGAACACTGAAGCTTTCTTT
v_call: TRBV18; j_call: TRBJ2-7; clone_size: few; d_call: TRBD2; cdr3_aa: CASSPPLAGGQNEQYF; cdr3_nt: TGTGCCAGCTCACCACCGCTTGCGGGGGGCCAGAACGAGCAGTACTTC
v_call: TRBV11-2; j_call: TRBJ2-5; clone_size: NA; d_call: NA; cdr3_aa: CASSPRWQRETQYF; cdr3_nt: TGTGCCAGCAGCCCCAGATGGCAGCGAGAGACCCAGTACTTC
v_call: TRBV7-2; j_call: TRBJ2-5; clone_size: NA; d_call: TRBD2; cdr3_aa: CASFRGGPQETQYF; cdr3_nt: TGTGCCAGCTTCCGGGGGGGCCCCCAAGAGACCCAGTACTTC
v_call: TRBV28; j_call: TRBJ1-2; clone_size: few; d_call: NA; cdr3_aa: CATTTRSYGYTF; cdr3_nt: TGTGCCACTACTACAAGGTCATATGGCTACACCTTC
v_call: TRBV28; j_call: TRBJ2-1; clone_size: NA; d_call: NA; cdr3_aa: CASRLSLWSYNEQFF; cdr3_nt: TGTGCCAGCAGACTGTCTCTGTGGTCCTACAATGAGCAGTTCTTC
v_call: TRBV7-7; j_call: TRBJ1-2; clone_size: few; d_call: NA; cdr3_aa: CASSLVHQGNYGYTF; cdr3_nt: TGTGCCAGCAGCTTAGTGCACCAGGGGAACTATGGCTACACCTTC
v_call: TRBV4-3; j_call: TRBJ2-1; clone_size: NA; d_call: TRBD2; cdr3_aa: CASSQGHASGKYNEQFF; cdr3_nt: TGCGCCAGCAGCCAAGGGCATGCTAGCGGGAAATACAATGAGCAGTTCTTC
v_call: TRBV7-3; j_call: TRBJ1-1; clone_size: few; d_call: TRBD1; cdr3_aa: CASSPTQGAEAFF; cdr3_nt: TGTGCCAGCAGCCCGACGCAGGGGGCGGAGGCTTTCTTT
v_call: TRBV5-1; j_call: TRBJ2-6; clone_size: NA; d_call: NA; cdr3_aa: CASSLEGNSGANVLTF; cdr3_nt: TGCGCCAGCAGCTTAGAGGGAAACTCTGGGGCCAACGTCCTGACTTTC
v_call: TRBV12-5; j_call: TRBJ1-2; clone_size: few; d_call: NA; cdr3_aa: CASGAEGYGYTF; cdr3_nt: TGTGCTAGTGGCGCGGAGGGCTATGGCTACACCTTC
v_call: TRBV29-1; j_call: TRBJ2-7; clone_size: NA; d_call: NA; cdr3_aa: CSVEARGYEQYF; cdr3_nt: TGCAGCGTTGAGGCCAGGGGTTACGAGCAGTACTTC
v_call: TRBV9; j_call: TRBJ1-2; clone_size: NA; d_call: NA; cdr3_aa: CASSVDGGAGGYTF; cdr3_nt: TGTGCCAGCAGCGTAGACGGGGGGGCAGGTGGCTACACCTTC
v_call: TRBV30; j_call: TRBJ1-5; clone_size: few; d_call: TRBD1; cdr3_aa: CAWSAPGGPNQPQHF; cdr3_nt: TGTGCCTGGAGTGCCCCAGGGGGCCCCAATCAGCCCCAGCATTTT
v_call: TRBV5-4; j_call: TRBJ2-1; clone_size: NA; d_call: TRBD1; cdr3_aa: CASSLRQGISENEQFF; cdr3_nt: TGTGCCAGCAGCCTTAGACAGGGGATTTCAGAAAATGAGCAGTTCTTC
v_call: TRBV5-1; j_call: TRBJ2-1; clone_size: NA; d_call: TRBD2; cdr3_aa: CASTVASGPNEQFF; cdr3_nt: TGCGCCAGCACCGTGGCTAGCGGGCCGAATGAGCAGTTCTTC
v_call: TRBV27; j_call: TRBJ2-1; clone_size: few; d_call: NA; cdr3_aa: CASSLAGINNEQFF; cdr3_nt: TGTGCCAGCAGTTTAGCAGGAATTAACAATGAGCAGTTCTTC
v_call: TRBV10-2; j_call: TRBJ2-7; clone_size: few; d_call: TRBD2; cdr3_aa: CASSESTGGRYEQYF; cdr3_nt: TGCGCCAGCAGTGAGTCCACGGGAGGGCGGTACGAGCAGTACTTC
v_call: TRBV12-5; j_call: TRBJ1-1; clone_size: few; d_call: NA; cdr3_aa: CASGEGRDTEAFF; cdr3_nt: TGTGCTAGCGGGGAGGGCCGGGACACTGAAGCTTTCTTT
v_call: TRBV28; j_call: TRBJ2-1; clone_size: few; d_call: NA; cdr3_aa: CASNTLGEVPFF; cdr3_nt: TGTGCCAGCAACACCTTGGGGGAGGTCCCGTTCTTC
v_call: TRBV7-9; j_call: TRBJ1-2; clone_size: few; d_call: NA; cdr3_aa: CASSPNEVYGYTF; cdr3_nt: TGTGCCAGCAGCCCAAACGAGGTATATGGCTACACCTTC
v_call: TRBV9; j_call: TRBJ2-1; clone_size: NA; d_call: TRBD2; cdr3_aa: CASSVVGGGLSEQFF; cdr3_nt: TGTGCCAGCAGCGTAGTCGGGGGAGGGCTTAGTGAGCAGTTCTTC
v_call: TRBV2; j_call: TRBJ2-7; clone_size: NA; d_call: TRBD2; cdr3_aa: CASSGLADVGQYF; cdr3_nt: TGTGCCAGCAGTGGACTAGCGGACGTAGGGCAGTACTTC
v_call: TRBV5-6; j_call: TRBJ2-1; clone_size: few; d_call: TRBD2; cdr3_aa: CASRESPTSNYNEQFF; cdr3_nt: TGTGCCAGCAGGGAATCCCCGACTAGCAATTACAATGAGCAGTTCTTC
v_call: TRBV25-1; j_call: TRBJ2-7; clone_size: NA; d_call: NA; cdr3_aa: CASSDQTGTYEQYF; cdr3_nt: TGTGCCAGCAGTGATCAAACAGGCACCTACGAGCAGTACTTC
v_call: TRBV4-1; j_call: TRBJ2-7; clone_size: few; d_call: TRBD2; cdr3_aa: CASSPGLPRLKGQYF; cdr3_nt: TGCGCCAGCAGCCCGGGACTACCTAGACTCAAGGGGCAGTACTTC
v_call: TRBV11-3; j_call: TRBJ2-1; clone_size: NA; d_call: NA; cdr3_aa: CASSLVRNQNYNEQFF; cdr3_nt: TGTGCCAGCAGCTTAGTCAGAAACCAAAATTACAATGAGCAGTTCTTC
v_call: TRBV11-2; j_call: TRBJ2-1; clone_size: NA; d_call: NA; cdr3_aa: CASGHNEQFF; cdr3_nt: TGTGCCAGCGGCCACAATGAGCAGTTCTTC
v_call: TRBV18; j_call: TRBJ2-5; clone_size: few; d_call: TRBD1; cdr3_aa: CASSPGTGDMETQYF; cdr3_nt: TGTGCCAGCTCACCCGGGACAGGGGATATGGAGACCCAGTACTTC
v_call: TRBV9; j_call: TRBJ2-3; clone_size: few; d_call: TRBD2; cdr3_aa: CASSVAGLAGTDTQYF; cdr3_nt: TGTGCCAGCAGCGTAGCTGGACTAGCTGGCACAGATACGCAGTATTTT
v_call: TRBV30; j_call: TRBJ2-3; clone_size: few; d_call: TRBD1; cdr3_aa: CACGWLQGDTQYF; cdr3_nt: TGTGCCTGTGGCTGGCTCCAGGGGGACACGCAGTATTTT
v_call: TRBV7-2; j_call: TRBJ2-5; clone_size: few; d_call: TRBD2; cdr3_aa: CASSPPVLSGVKYF; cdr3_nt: TGTGCCAGCAGCCCACCCGTCCTAAGCGGGGTCAAATACTTC
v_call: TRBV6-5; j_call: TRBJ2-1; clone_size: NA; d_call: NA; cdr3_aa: CASSRTVSYNEQFF; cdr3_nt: TGTGCCAGCAGTCGGACAGTCAGCTACAATGAGCAGTTCTTC
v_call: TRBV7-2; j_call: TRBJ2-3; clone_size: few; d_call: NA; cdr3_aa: CASSLGAIDTQYF; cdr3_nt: TGTGCCAGCAGCTTAGGAGCTATAGATACGCAGTATTTT
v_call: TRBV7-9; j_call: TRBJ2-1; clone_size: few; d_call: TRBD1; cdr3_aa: CASSFLEGQVFNEQFF; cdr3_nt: TGTGCCAGCAGCTTCTTAGAGGGACAGGTTTTCAATGAGCAGTTCTTC
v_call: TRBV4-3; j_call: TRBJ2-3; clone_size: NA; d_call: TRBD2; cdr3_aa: CASSQDRLAGGDTQYF; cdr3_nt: TGCGCCAGCAGCCAAGATCGGCTAGCGGGGGGCGATACGCAGTATTTT
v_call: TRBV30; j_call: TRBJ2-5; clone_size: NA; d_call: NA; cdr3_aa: CAWSVGDPETQYF; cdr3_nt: TGTGCCTGGAGTGTAGGAGATCCAGAGACCCAGTACTTC
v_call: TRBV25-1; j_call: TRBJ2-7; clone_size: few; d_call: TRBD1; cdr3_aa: CASSEAGTGGREQYF; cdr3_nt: TGTGCCAGCAGTGAAGCCGGGACAGGGGGCCGCGAGCAGTACTTC
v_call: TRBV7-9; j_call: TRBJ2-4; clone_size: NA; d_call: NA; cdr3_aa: CASSPGRTPGNIQYF; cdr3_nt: TGTGCCAGCAGCCCAGGGCGGACCCCCGGGAACATTCAGTACTTC
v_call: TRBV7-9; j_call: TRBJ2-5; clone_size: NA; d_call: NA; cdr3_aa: CASSQEALRKETQYF; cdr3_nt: TGTGCCAGCAGCCAAGAAGCACTAAGAAAAGAGACCCAGTACTTC
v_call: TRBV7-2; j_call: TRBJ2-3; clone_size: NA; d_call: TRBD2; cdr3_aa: CASRSSGSLFRTQYF; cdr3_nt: TGTGCCAGCAGATCTAGCGGGAGTCTATTTCGTACGCAGTATTTT
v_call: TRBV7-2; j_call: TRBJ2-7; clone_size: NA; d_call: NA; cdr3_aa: CASSLAAPVQYF; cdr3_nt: TGTGCCAGCAGCTTAGCGGCTCCCGTGCAGTACTTC
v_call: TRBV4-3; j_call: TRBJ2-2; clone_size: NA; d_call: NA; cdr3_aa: CASSQGGLNTGELFF; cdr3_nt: TGCGCCAGCAGCCAGGGGGGGCTGAACACCGGGGAGCTGTTTTTT